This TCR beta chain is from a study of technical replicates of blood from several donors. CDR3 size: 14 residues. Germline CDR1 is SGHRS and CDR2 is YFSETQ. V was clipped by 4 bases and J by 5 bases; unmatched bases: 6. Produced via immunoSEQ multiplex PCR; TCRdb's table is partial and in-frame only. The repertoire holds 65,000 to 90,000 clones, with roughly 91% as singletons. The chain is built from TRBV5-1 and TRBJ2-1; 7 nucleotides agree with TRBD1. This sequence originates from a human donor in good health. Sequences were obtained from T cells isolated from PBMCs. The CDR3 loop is CASSLWTGDNEQFF. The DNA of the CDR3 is TGCGCCAGCAGCCTATGGACAGGCGACAATGAGCAGTTCTTC.